A selection of T cell receptor beta chains follows, all from one sample in a study of blood T cell repertoires in COVID-19. Method: immunoSEQ multiplex PCR; TCRdb's copy keeps in-frame clones and lacks some. The top ten hold approximately 4.2% of the sample, which has about 79,000 clones, 85% to 90% seen once. The specimen was peripheral blood. These receptors came from a middle-aged man with active COVID-19. Both conserved end residues are part of each CDR3. D genes are given only for firm matches. For some rows the clone size is stated as once, few or many, or as a class when expanded; others skip it.

V gene	J gene	D gene	clone size	CDR3 protein	CDR3 DNA
TRBV4-2	TRBJ2-1	NA	NA	CASSSVGGQLRYNEQFF	TGTGCCAGCAGCTCCGTGGGGGGGCAACTACGATACAATGAGCAGTTCTTC
TRBV18	TRBJ1-1	NA	NA	CASSSSLPSEAFF	TGTGCCAGCTCATCCAGCCTACCTAGCGAAGCTTTCTTT
TRBV28	TRBJ2-7	NA	NA	CASSRRGYEQYF	TGTGCCAGCAGTCGAAGGGGGTACGAGCAGTACTTC
TRBV3-1/TRBV3-2	TRBJ2-5	TRBD2	NA	CASSQRRLAGVGLRGYETQYF	TGTGCCAGCAGCCAGCGAAGACTAGCGGGGGTCGGACTTAGGGGGTACGAGACCCAGTACTTC
TRBV6-1	TRBJ2-5	NA	once	CASDLGGAGETQYF	TGTGCCAGTGACTTGGGGGGGGCGGGAGAGACCCAGTACTTC
TRBV6-4	TRBJ1-2	TRBD1	NA	CASSKTPGQTYGYTF	TGTGCCAGCAGTAAAACTCCGGGACAGACATATGGCTACACCTTC
TRBV9	TRBJ2-2	NA	NA	CASSVGSDTGELFF	TGTGCCAGCAGCGTGGGCTCCGACACCGGGGAGCTGTTTTTT
TRBV9	TRBJ1-1	NA	NA	CASSREGFTEAFF	TGTGCCAGCAGCAGGGAGGGGTTCACTGAAGCTTTCTTT
TRBV2	TRBJ1-1	NA	NA	CASTGLKVRVFF	TGTGCCAGCACCGGCCTTAAAGTCAGGGTCTTCTTT
TRBV28	TRBJ1-6	TRBD1	once	CASRRDRGSPLHF	TGTGCCAGCAGACGTGACAGGGGGTCACCCCTCCACTTT
TRBV29-1	TRBJ2-7	TRBD2	NA	CSVSGLAGGPGGFEDEQYF	TGCAGCGTTTCGGGACTAGCGGGAGGGCCAGGTGGATTTGAGGACGAGCAGTACTTC
TRBV5-6	TRBJ1-6	TRBD1	NA	CASSLASETGISPLHF	TGTGCCAGCAGCTTGGCATCTGAGACAGGGATCTCACCCCTCCACTTT
TRBV7-2	TRBJ1-3	NA	NA	CASSANQGSGNTIYF	TGTGCCAGCAGCGCTAATCAGGGCTCTGGAAACACCATATATTTT
TRBV5-4	TRBJ2-3	NA	NA	CASSLLQGADTQYF	TGTGCCAGCAGCTTGTTACAGGGTGCAGATACGCAGTATTTT
TRBV4-2	TRBJ2-2	TRBD2	NA	CASSQDRTSPGELFF	TGTGCCAGCAGCCAAGATCGGACTAGCCCCGGGGAGCTGTTTTTT
TRBV14	TRBJ1-6	NA	few	CASSQQGNSPLHF	TGTGCCAGCAGCCAACAGGGGAATTCACCCCTCCACTTT
TRBV7-3	TRBJ2-5	NA	few	CASSSSTGETQYF	TGTGCCAGCAGCTCCTCCACCGGGGAGACCCAGTACTTC
TRBV9	TRBJ2-1	TRBD1	NA	CASSPRGTGSVNEQFF	TGTGCCAGCAGCCCCCGAGGGACAGGGTCAGTCAATGAGCAGTTCTTC
TRBV28	TRBJ2-3	NA	NA	CASEPATGGTDTQYF	TGTGCCAGCGAACCCGCGACAGGCGGCACAGATACGCAGTATTTT
TRBV10-3	TRBJ2-5	NA	once	CAIRRTVGEETQYF	TGTGCCATCAGGAGGACAGTTGGGGAAGAGACCCAGTACTTC
TRBV3-1/TRBV3-2	TRBJ2-3	TRBD2	NA	CASSLAGGGTQYF	TGTGCCAGCAGCCTCGCGGGGGGCGGGACGCAGTATTTT
TRBV5-1	TRBJ2-1	NA	NA	CASSARQQVLRANEQFF	TGCGCCAGCAGCGCCCGGCAACAGGTCCTACGGGCGAATGAGCAGTTCTTC
TRBV19	TRBJ2-2	TRBD1	NA	CASNQGAIGSGELFF	TGTGCCAGTAATCAGGGGGCCATTGGGAGCGGGGAGCTGTTTTTT
TRBV6-2/TRBV6-3	TRBJ1-2	NA	NA	CASSLRETATNYGYTF	TGTGCCAGCAGTTTACGAGAGACAGCGACTAACTATGGCTACACCTTC